The clone carrying this T cell receptor (beta chain) was observed a single time. The entry originates in a study of blood T cell repertoires in COVID-19. Per the study methods: By means of reference gene primer amplification, nucleated cell counts were estimated. Profiled with immunoSEQ multiplex PCR; TCRdb holds only in-frame clones, not every one. V, J and clone size were drawn from that table, and D and trimming were deduced from the DNA. The sample holds just under 65,000 clones, 65% to 85% seen once. CDR3 length equals 16 residues. Trimming shortened V by 1 base and J by 0 bases, and 10 bases separated the two germline ends. Germline V gene sequence: CDR1 MGHRA, CDR2 YSYEKL.

The receptor comes from a human donor in a cohort sampled during active COVID-19. The chain uses TRBV4-1 and TRBJ2-4; D gene unclear. The sample taken for sequencing was peripheral blood. The CDR3 loop is CASSQVLGRAKNIQYF. The CDR3 DNA reads as TGCGCCAGCAGCCAAGTCCTTGGCCGAGCCAAAAACATTCAGTACTTC.